The 26 T cell receptor beta chains presented below share a single source sample, sequenced in a study of OX40 agonist ivuxolimab in advanced cancers. Some clones are missing from TCRdb's copy, which holds only in-frame ones; the method was immunoSEQ multiplex PCR. The sample lists around 68,000 clones, about nine tenths seen once, with about 0.3% in the top ten. The specimen was CD4+ or CD8+ T cells sorted from blood, collected in a trial of the OX40 agonist ivuxolimab. The receptor set was obtained from an adult with an advanced solid tumor such as melanoma, head and neck, liver or kidney cancer.

In this sample, this clone turned up once. V is TRBV6-6 and J is TRBJ2-1, with D hard to call. Germline lookup yields CDR1 MNHNY and CDR2 SVGAGI (reference sequence). The V and J ends lost 6 bases and 2 bases respectively, with 11 bases between them. This CDR3 spans 14 amino acids. The DNA of the CDR3 is TGTGCCAGCAGGCCCGGACCAGCCTACAATGAGCAGTTCTTC. It yields the protein CASRPGPAYNEQFF.

The rearrangement joins TRBV7-2 to TRBJ1-4; a weak D match, TRBD1 (5 bases). Deletions cut 6 bases from V and 2 bases from J, with 13 bases between. CDR1 and CDR2 (germline): SGHTA, FQGNSA. This CDR3 has 15 amino acids. As DNA, the CDR3 is TGTGCCAGCAGGCCCATGGGGGGGACTAATGAAAAACTGTTTTTT. Protein sequence: CASRPMGGTNEKLFF.

The rearrangement uses TRBV29-1 and TRBJ1-4, with 8 bases matching TRBD1. The CDR3 extends over 14 amino acids. Germline assignment: CDR1 SQVTM and CDR2 ANQGSEA. J was trimmed by 7 bases and V by 3 bases; bases with no gene match: 7. CDR3 nucleotide sequence: TGCAGCGTTGATCTTGGGACAGGTTTTGAAAAACTGTTTTTT. Its translation: CSVDLGTGFEKLFF.

The chain uses TRBV19 and TRBJ1-2; 12 nucleotides agree with TRBD1. CDR1 and CDR2 from the germline V gene are LNHDA and SQIVND (reference sequence). This CDR3 contains 17 residues. The trim removed 4 bases at V and 7 bases at J, leaving 13 bases unmatched. The CDR3 sequence is CASSTRGTGGASSGYTF. The CDR3 DNA follows: TGTGCCAGTAGTACTCGGGGGACAGGGGGCGCGTCCTCTGGCTACACCTTC.

The chain uses TRBV28 and TRBJ2-3, with 11 positions matching TRBD2. The CDR3 is 13 residues long. Per the germline V gene, CDR1 is MDHEN and CDR2 is SYDVKM. The V gene end was trimmed by 6 bases and the J gene end by 6 bases; junction bases not matched to a gene: 2. CDR3 bases: TGTGCCAGCAGACTAGCGGGAGTGGATACGCAGTATTTT. It is translated as CASRLAGVDTQYF.

The V gene is TRBV2, the J gene TRBJ2-7, with no clear D. Germline lookup yields CDR1 SNHLY and CDR2 FYNNEI. The CDR3 covers 11 residues. V gave up 0 bases and J gave up 8 bases, with 5 bases separating them. Written as DNA, the CDR3 is TGTGCCAGCAGTGAAGCGCTCCAGCAGTACTTC. It translates to CASSEALQQYF. Complete variable domain (other parts from reference TRBV2 and TRBJ2-7): EPEVTQTPSHQVTQMGQEVILRCVPISNHLYFYWYRQILGQKVEFLVSFYNNEISEKSEIFDDQFSVERPDGSNFTLKIRSTKLEDSAMYFCASSEALQQYFGPGTRLTVT.

This sequence joins TRBV28 and TRBJ2-3; D unresolved. Germline CDR1 is MDHEN and CDR2 is SYDVKM. Trimming left V 5 bases short and J 3 bases short, with 21 bases between. This CDR3 has 17 amino acids. CDR3 protein: CASSLTPWQLGTDTQYF. The CDR3 DNA reads TGTGCCAGCAGTCTTACCCCGTGGCAGTTGGGGACAGATACGCAGTATTTT.

V usage is TRBV7-6 and J usage is TRBJ2-5, with D possibly called TRBD1 or TRBD2 (5 bases each). The CDR3 totals 15 residues. Germline V gene lookup returns CDR1 SGHVS and CDR2 FNYEAQ. V was pared by 2 bases and J by 2 bases, with 12 bases between. CDR3: CASSLSGTVQETQYF. CDR3 in DNA: TGTGCCAGCAGCTTATCTGGGACCGTGCAAGAGACCCAGTACTTC.

This clone was seen only a few times. This rearrangement joins TRBV6-5 to TRBJ1-2, with a tentative D call TRBD1 (5 bases). Germline V gene lookup returns CDR1 MNHEY and CDR2 SVGAGI. V was trimmed by 6 bases and J by 4 bases, leaving 15 bases between them. The CDR3 has 14 amino acids. The CDR3 here is CASRPGTVVYGYTF. CDR3 nucleotides: TGTGCCAGCAGACCCGGGACGGTCGTCTATGGCTACACCTTC.

This sequence joins TRBV5-1 and TRBJ1-2, with 7 bases lining up with TRBD1. This CDR3 has 14 amino acids. J lost 2 bases, V lost 5 bases, and 6 bases had no gene match. Per germline, CDR1 SGHRS and CDR2 YFSETQ. CDR3 DNA: TGCGCCAGCAGACTTACGACAGGGAACTATGGCTACACCTTC. Residues: CASRLTTGNYGYTF.

This clone is a singleton in its sample. The chain has TRBV6-1 and TRBJ1-5; tentative D call: TRBD1 (5 bases). CDR1 and CDR2 from the germline V gene are MNHNS and SASEGT. This CDR3 is built from 15 residues. V gave up 6 bases and J gave up 6 bases, with 18 bases separating them. The chain's CDR3 is CASRGTLNEGQPQHF. The CDR3 DNA reads TGTGCCAGCAGGGGGACGCTAAACGAGGGTCAGCCCCAGCATTTT.

The chain employs TRBV7-2 and TRBJ1-4; 7 bases line up with TRBD1. This CDR3 is built from 15 residues. CDR1 SGHTA and CDR2 FQGNSA come from the germline V gene. Losses at the gene ends were 4 bases for V and 5 bases for J; bases not matched to a gene: 7. CDR3 region: CASSSTGTVNEKLFF. In nucleotides, the CDR3 is TGTGCCAGCAGCTCGACCGGGACAGTAAATGAAAAACTGTTTTTT.

The chain joins TRBV2 to TRBJ1-2; a possible D gene is TRBD1 (6 bases). CDR3 length: 14 residues. Germline values: CDR1 SNHLY, CDR2 FYNNEI. V lost 6 bases to trimming and J lost 2 bases, with 13 bases between them. CDR3 bases: TGTGCCAGCAGCCTGGACAGTCCCAACTATGGCTACACCTTC. It translates to CASSLDSPNYGYTF.

The chain couples TRBV7-2 to TRBJ2-2; perhaps TRBD2 as D (5 bases). The V gene lost 5 bases and the J gene lost 4 bases, with 17 bases spanning the gap. This CDR3 region has 16 residues. Germline CDR1 and CDR2: SGHTA and FQGNSA. CDR3 DNA: TGTGCCAGCAGCCCCCGCCCGCTAGCTGTCACCGGGGAGCTGTTTTTT. This encodes CASSPRPLAVTGELFF.

The chain joins TRBV10-3 to TRBJ1-5, with D hard to call. Trimming shortened V by 2 bases and J by 4 bases, and 6 bases separated the two germline ends. Germline V CDR1 and CDR2: ENHRY, SYGVKD. The CDR3 is made up of 13 amino acids. CDR3 sequence: CAISEAGNQPQHF. Written as DNA, the CDR3 is TGTGCCATCAGTGAGGCCGGGAATCAGCCCCAGCATTTT.

This chain joins TRBV10-3 and TRBJ2-7; 8 bases map to TRBD2. The length of the CDR3 is 12 residues. CDR1 and CDR2 (germline): ENHRY, SYGVKD. The V gene end was trimmed by 11 bases and the J gene end by 3 bases; junction bases not matched to a gene: 6. As DNA, the CDR3 is TGTGCCTCCGGGGGGGGAATCTACGAGCAGTACTTC. This gives the protein CASGGGIYEQYF.

This clone occurred once. The chain is built from TRBV18 and TRBJ2-7, with 7 positions matching TRBD2. With 3 bases clipped from V and 2 bases from J, the junction kept 4 bases outside the gene matches. The CDR3 covers 14 residues. The germline gives CDR1 KGHSH, CDR2 LQKENI. The CDR3, as DNA: TGTGCCAGCTCACCGCCGGGACTAACCTACGAGCAGTACTTC. This codes for CASSPPGLTYEQYF.

The chain carries TRBV5-3 and TRBJ2-6; D gene ambiguous. TRBV5-3 is annotated as an ORF whose role is uncertain. V was clipped by 8 bases and J by 0 bases, with 9 bases between them. This CDR3 contains 14 residues. The chain's CDR3 is CASRWDSGANVLTF. CDR3 in DNA: TGTGCCAGCAGATGGGACTCTGGGGCCAACGTCCTGACTTTC.

The chain links TRBV19 to TRBJ2-1; D gene unclear. The CDR3 length is 13 residues. Trimming stripped 6 bases from V and 8 bases from J, with 14 bases between. From germline, CDR1 is LNHDA and CDR2 SQIVND (reference sequence). The CDR3 DNA sequence: TGTGCCAGTAGGCGTACTCGGAGCGATGAGCAGTTCTTC. It yields the protein CASRRTRSDEQFF.

This chain connects TRBV23-1 to TRBJ2-5; TRBD2 matches at 13 bases. TRBV23-1 is an open reading frame whose function is uncertain. V lost 2 bases, J lost 5 bases, and 17 bases stayed unmatched. The CDR3 is 20 amino acids. Here the CDR3 reads CASSQVAGTSGRGWDETQYF. As DNA, the CDR3 is TGCGCCAGCAGTCAAGTAGCGGGTACTAGCGGGAGGGGATGGGACGAGACCCAGTACTTC.

The chain couples TRBV5-1 to TRBJ1-2; 7 bases agree with TRBD1. The CDR3 is 15 amino acids. CDR1 is SGHRS, CDR2 YFSETQ, per germline. V shed 0 bases, J shed 8 bases, and the junction held 10 bases outside the gene matches. The CDR3 coding sequence is TGCGCCAGCAGCTTGGGAGACAGGGATTCGAAAGGCTACACCTTC. Amino acids: CASSLGDRDSKGYTF.

The gene calls are TRBV6-1 and TRBJ1-1; D possibly corresponds to TRBD1 (5 bases). The V gene's germline CDR1 is MNHNS and CDR2 SASEGT. Trimming removed 3 bases from V and 11 bases from J, with 7 bases in between. The CDR3 sequence is 10 residues long. CDR3 bases: TGTGCCAGCAGTGACAGGGCGGCTTTCTTT. Translating it yields CASSDRAAFF.

V gene TRBV7-9 combines with J gene TRBJ2-3; no clear D. This CDR3 is 13 amino acids long. V was clipped by 1 base and J by 3 bases, with 5 bases between them. In germline, CDR1 is SEHNR, CDR2 FQNEAQ (reference sequence). This chain's CDR3 is CASSLDPTDTQYF. CDR3 nucleotides: TGTGCCAGCAGCTTAGACCCAACAGATACGCAGTATTTT.

A remark on this clone: Germline and junction disagree at one end, which may indicate a read error. The chain uses TRBV2 and TRBJ1-2; TRBD1 matches at 7 bases. Per germline, CDR1 SNHLY and CDR2 FYNNEI. The CDR3 covers 13 residues. CDR3 bases: TGTGCCAGCAGGGAAGACAGGGCAGGCGGCTACACCTTC. Its translation is CASREDRAGGYTF.

The chain links TRBV19 to TRBJ2-1; no definite D call. Germline CDR1 is LNHDA and CDR2 is SQIVND (reference sequence). The germline V and J ends were trimmed by 4 bases and 6 bases, with 7 bases remaining between them. The CDR3 is 12 amino acids. CDR3: CASSRVGNEQFF. In nucleotides, the CDR3 is TGTGCCAGTAGTAGGGTTGGCAATGAGCAGTTCTTC.

This clone was counted once. The genes are TRBV19 and TRBJ1-4, with D possibly matching TRBD1 (6 bases). The CDR3 is made up of 15 amino acids. Germline V lookup: CDR1 LNHDA, CDR2 SQIVND (reference sequence). V lost 5 bases and J 2 bases, leaving 12 bases between the germline ends. For the CDR3, the DNA is TGTGCCAGTAGTCCCAGACAGGCCACTAATGAAAAACTGTTTTTT. It codes for CASSPRQATNEKLFF.